The clone carrying this T cell receptor (beta chain) was seen at least ten times. What it recognizes is unknown. Two oligonucleotides, mixed equimolar, formed the beta constant-region primer covering TRBC1 and TRBC2. Ligated cDNA was amplified by four rounds of PCR with nested alpha and beta constant-region primers and SP2. TCRdb ran MiXCR on the UMI-ligation and nested PCR reads and lists one entry per CDR3 protein. The sample includes some 82,000 distinct CDR3 sequences, about 9.9% of them seen just once. The data originate from a study of naive and memory T cell subsets. The study's findings and limits: In CD4 and CD8 cells, diversity dropped from naive through EMRA.

CDR3 length: 13 amino acids. V lost 3 bases, J lost 5 bases, and 13 bases lay in between. Germline CDR1 and CDR2: DFQATT and SNEGSKA (reference sequence). Sequencing used naive CD8+ T cells from blood. The V call is TRBV20-1, the J call TRBJ1-2; D is undetermined. This TCR derives from a human donor in good health. CDR3 region: CSARGRGGYGYTF. The CDR3 DNA reads as TGCAGTGCTAGGGGTCGGGGAGGGTATGGCTACACCTTC.